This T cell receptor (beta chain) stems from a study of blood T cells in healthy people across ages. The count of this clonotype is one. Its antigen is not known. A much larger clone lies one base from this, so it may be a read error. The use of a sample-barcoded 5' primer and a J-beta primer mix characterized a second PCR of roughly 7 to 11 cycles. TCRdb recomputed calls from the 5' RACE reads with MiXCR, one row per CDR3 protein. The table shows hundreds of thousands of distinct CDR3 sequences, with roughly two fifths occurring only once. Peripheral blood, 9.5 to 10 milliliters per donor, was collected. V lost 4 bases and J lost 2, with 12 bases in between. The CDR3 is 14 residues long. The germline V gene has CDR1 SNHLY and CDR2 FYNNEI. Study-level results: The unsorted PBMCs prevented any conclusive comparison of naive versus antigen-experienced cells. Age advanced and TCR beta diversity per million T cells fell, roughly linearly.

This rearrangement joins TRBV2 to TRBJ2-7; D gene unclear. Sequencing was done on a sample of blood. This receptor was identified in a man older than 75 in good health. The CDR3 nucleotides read TGTGCCAGCAGTGGGCAGGCCGGTCCCTACGAGCAGTACTTC. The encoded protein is CASSGQAGPYEQYF.